This T cell receptor beta chain originates from a study of cytomegalovirus exposure and HLA in healthy donors. In the PCR, 60 Vbeta and 13 Jbeta primers were used. TCRdb's table, derived via immunoSEQ multiplex PCR, lists solely in-frame clones and lacks some. The data show approximately 95,000 clones, 78% seen once. Sequencing input: PBMCs. The sequence derives from a woman aged 40 to 49 in good health and CMV-seropositive.

The CDR3 here is CASSLARGTNEKLFF. The CDR3 DNA sequence: TGTGCCAGCAGCTTGGCGCGGGGAACTAATGAAAAACTGTTTTTT. The chain links TRBV5-4 to TRBJ1-4, with unresolved D. The CDR3 spans 15 residues. Germline V CDR1 and CDR2: SGHNT, YYREEE (reference sequence). V shed 0 bases and J shed 1 base, with 7 bases lying between them.